This T cell receptor beta chain is from a study of blood T cell repertoires in COVID-19. Enrollees, 18 to 89 years old, lived in around 23 US areas. The study recruited exposed participants who had met a COVID-19 case within 2 weeks before entry. As handled by the study authors: By means of reference gene primer amplification, nucleated cell counts were estimated. Assay used: immunoSEQ multiplex PCR; TCRdb lists only in-frame clones, some missing. For V, J and clone size, that table is used; D and trimming come from the DNA. The table records fewer than 350,000 clones, 85% of them present only once. The CDR3 runs to 15 residues.

The TCR comes from a woman in her twenties or thirties who had been exposed to COVID-19. The V call is TRBV21-1, the J call TRBJ2-7; TRBD1, the table's D call, was not compared with the DNA. TRBV21-1 is assigned pseudogene status. The sequenced material came from PBMCs or T cells enriched from blood (not recorded which). CDR3 coding DNA: TGTGCCAGAAAACCGACAGGATCGAGGAACTACGAGCAGTACTTC. Protein product: CARKPTGSRNYEQYF.